The 24 T cell receptor beta chains presented below share a single source sample, sequenced in a study of blood T cell repertoires in COVID-19. The method was immunoSEQ multiplex PCR; TCRdb's version includes in-frame clones alone and lacks a portion of them. The sample consists of tens of thousands of clones, 91% of them appearing once. The sample consisted of peripheral blood. All receptors derive from a human donor in a cohort sampled during active COVID-19.

The chain combines TRBV12-5 with TRBJ2-2, with 8 bases that match TRBD1. The V gene's germline CDR1 is LGHNT and CDR2 FRNRAP. V shed 6 bases, J shed 5 bases, and the junction held 8 bases outside the gene matches. The CDR3 length is 15 residues. CDR3 DNA: TGTGCTAGTGGCCCGCAGACAGGGGCGACCGGGGAGCTGTTTTTT. Translated, it gives CASGPQTGATGELFF.

V and J are TRBV5-5 and TRBJ1-2, with 9 nucleotides matching TRBD1. This CDR3 has 14 amino acids. J lost 8 bases, V lost 0 bases, and 5 bases had no gene match. CDR1 SGHKS and CDR2 YYEKEE come from the germline V gene (reference sequence). Here the CDR3 DNA reads TGTGCCAGCAGCTTGGCTTGGACAGGGGACGGCTACACCTTC. Translating it yields CASSLAWTGDGYTF.

This rearrangement joins TRBV7-2 to TRBJ1-4; TRBD1 matches at 10 bases. CDR1 is SGHTA, CDR2 FQGNSA, per germline. Germline trimming cut 5 bases from V and 1 base from J; bases unmatched to any gene: 7. The length of the CDR3 is 17 residues. CDR3 nucleotide sequence: TGTGCCAGCAGCCTCGACAGGGGGCTTTTAACTAATGAAAAACTGTTTTTT. Translated, it gives CASSLDRGLLTNEKLFF.

The chain employs TRBV2 and TRBJ1-5; tentatively, D is TRBD1 (6 bases). The ends were cut back, 2 bases at V and 2 bases at J, with 7 bases in the middle. CDR1 is SNHLY, CDR2 FYNNEI, per germline. The CDR3 extends over 14 amino acids. The CDR3 region is CASSENRGNQPQHF. The CDR3 DNA reads as TGTGCCAGCAGTGAAAACAGGGGCAATCAGCCCCAGCATTTT.

Remarks on this clone: The junction departs from the called germline gene at one end, perhaps through a read error. The chain has TRBV30 and TRBJ2-3; 12 bases are shared with TRBD2. This CDR3 is 16 amino acids long. CDR1 is GTSNPN and CDR2 is SVGIG in the germline V gene (reference sequence). The CDR3 coding sequence is TGTGCCTGGAGTATCGGGACTAGCGGGTACACATATACGCAGTATTTT. Translated: CAWSIGTSGYTYTQYF.

The chain employs TRBV4-1 and TRBJ2-3; TRBD1 matches at 8 bases. Germline CDR1 and CDR2: MGHRA and YSYEKL. The CDR3 length is 17 residues. With V trimmed by 0 bases and J by 0 bases, 5 bases remained unmatched. The CDR3 DNA reads as TGCGCCAGCAGCCAAGATCTCAGGGGGCTCAGCACAGATACGCAGTATTTT. Translation: CASSQDLRGLSTDTQYF.

This chain connects TRBV5-1 to TRBJ2-3; 7 bases map to TRBD2. V shed 2 bases and J 2 bases; nucleotides not matched to a gene: 5. The V gene's germline CDR1 is SGHRS and CDR2 YFSETQ. CDR3 length: 15 amino acids. The CDR3 DNA sequence: TGCGCCAGCAGCTTAGCGGGGCCCAACACAGATACGCAGTATTTT. The encoded protein is CASSLAGPNTDTQYF.

The V and J genes are TRBV4-3 and TRBJ1-2, with a possible D match to TRBD1 (5 bases). This CDR3 comprises 15 residues. Looked up from germline, CDR1 is LGHNA and CDR2 is YSLEER. Trimming pared 0 bases from V and 5 bases from J, leaving 13 bases between. The CDR3 DNA sequence: TGCGCCAGCAGCCAAGATTTTGGGACTCCTTATGGCTACACCTTC. Translation gives CASSQDFGTPYGYTF.

The chain combines TRBV7-9 with TRBJ2-2, with D uncertain. The length of the CDR3 is 11 residues. The germline gives CDR1 SEHNR, CDR2 FQNEAQ (reference sequence). V was trimmed by 5 bases and J by 4 bases, leaving 2 bases between them. The CDR3 spells CASSLTGELFF. CDR3 DNA sequence: TGTGCCAGCAGCCTCACCGGGGAGCTGTTTTTT.

This chain connects TRBV19 to TRBJ1-1; TRBD1 matches 8 bases. CDR1 and CDR2 (germline): LNHDA, SQIVND (reference sequence). This CDR3 has 17 residues. V shed 5 bases and J 6 bases; nucleotides not matched to a gene: 17. The CDR3, as DNA: TGTGCCAGTAGTGCCTCCCTCAGGGGGCGAGGAAGGGCTGAAGCTTTCTTT. It translates to CASSASLRGRGRAEAFF.

The chain combines TRBV7-6 with TRBJ1-1; 8 bases align to TRBD1. The CDR3 runs 16 residues. CDR1 is SGHVS and CDR2 is FNYEAQ in the germline V gene. J was trimmed by 3 bases and V by 4 bases; bases with no gene match: 10. CDR3 residues: CASSSQAAGGDTEAFF. The CDR3 region has the DNA TGTGCCAGCAGCTCGCAGGCGGCAGGGGGCGACACTGAAGCTTTCTTT.

This rearrangement joins TRBV5-1 to TRBJ2-1; TRBD1 might be the D (6 bases). The CDR3 covers 16 residues. Germline CDR1 and CDR2: SGHRS and YFSETQ. V lost 1 base and J lost 0, with 11 bases in between. This CDR3 reads CASSLQGSSSYNEQFF. CDR3 nucleotides: TGCGCCAGCAGCTTGCAGGGGTCGAGCTCCTACAATGAGCAGTTCTTC.

This chain joins TRBV28 and TRBJ1-2, with a weak D call TRBD1 (6 bases). Germline CDR1 is MDHEN and CDR2 is SYDVKM. The CDR3 has 15 amino acids. The V and J ends lost 3 bases and 8 bases respectively, with 19 bases between them. The CDR3: CASSFSPLTGSGYTF. In nucleotides, the CDR3 is TGTGCCAGCAGTTTTAGCCCTCTGACAGGCTCCGGCTACACCTTC.

The rearrangement uses TRBV6-6 and TRBJ1-1, with 8 bases fitting TRBD1. The CDR3 length is 14 residues. Trimming removed 4 bases from V and 4 bases from J; junction bases left unmatched: 5. Germline CDR1 reads MNHNY; CDR2 reads SVGAGI (reference sequence). In nucleotides, the CDR3 is TGTGCCAGCAGTTGGGGCCAGGGGGCCACTGAAGCTTTCTTT. This sequence encodes CASSWGQGATEAFF.

The chain employs TRBV7-2 and TRBJ1-2; 8 positions agree with TRBD1. The germline CDR1 and CDR2 sequences are SGHTA and FQGNSA. J gave up 6 bases and V 0 bases, and 3 bases lay outside the gene matches. The CDR3 runs 14 residues. The DNA of the CDR3 is TGTGCCAGCAGCTTAGCCCCAGGGGGCCATGGCTACACCTTC. This gives the protein CASSLAPGGHGYTF.

This rearrangement joins TRBV5-4 to TRBJ2-1; 8 bases fit TRBD1. The CDR3 is 15 amino acids. Looked up from germline, CDR1 is SGHNT and CDR2 is YYREEE (reference sequence). Germline trimming cut 2 bases from V and 6 bases from J; bases unmatched to any gene: 7. CDR3 in amino acids: CASSFRQGALNEQFF. As DNA, the CDR3 is TGTGCCAGCAGCTTTAGGCAGGGGGCGCTCAATGAGCAGTTCTTC.

J is TRBJ2-1 and V is TRBV7-3; TRBD2 matches at 9 bases. V lost 5 bases to trimming and J lost 0 bases; unmatched junction nucleotides: 5. The CDR3 is made up of 16 amino acids. CDR1 and CDR2 (germline): SGHTA, FQGTGA. The CDR3 DNA reads as TGTGCCAGCAGCCTCTTTAGCGGGAGCTCCTACAATGAGCAGTTCTTC. Translating it yields CASSLFSGSSYNEQFF.

The chain uses TRBV2 and TRBJ2-4; the match to TRBD2 covers 7 bases. Germline-derived CDR1 and CDR2 are SNHLY and FYNNEI. V gave up 8 bases and J gave up 2 bases; unmatched junction bases: 6. The CDR3 covers 14 residues. Written as DNA, the CDR3 is TGTGCCAGCGGGGGGAGGGGAACCAAAAACATTCAGTACTTC. Translation gives CASGGRGTKNIQYF.

The chain uses TRBV25-1 and TRBJ2-5; 8 nucleotides line up with TRBD1. The germline gives CDR1 MGHDK, CDR2 SYGVNS. The CDR3 is 15 amino acids. V was clipped by 8 bases and J by 2 bases; unmatched bases: 10. CDR3 protein: CASARTGLFQETQYF. CDR3 DNA sequence: TGTGCCAGCGCCAGGACAGGGCTATTTCAAGAGACCCAGTACTTC.

The V call is TRBV24-1, the J call TRBJ2-7; D gene unclear. The CDR3 runs 15 residues. V lost 0 bases and J lost 0, with 8 bases in between. Germline values: CDR1 KGHDR, CDR2 SFDVKD. CDR3 nucleotide sequence: TGTGCCACCAGTGATTTGGGGCCCTACTCCTACGAGCAGTACGTC. It translates to CATSDLGPYSYEQYV.

V and J are TRBV9 and TRBJ1-3; D is unresolved. Germline values: CDR1 SGDLS, CDR2 YYNGEE. The CDR3 totals 14 residues. V lost 4 bases to trimming and J lost 0 bases, with 8 bases between them. CDR3 sequence: CASSSQVSGNTIYF. CDR3 bases: TGTGCCAGCAGCTCGCAGGTCTCTGGAAACACCATATATTTT. The full variable domain, its missing parts supplied by reference TRBV9 and TRBJ1-3, is DSGVTQTPKHLITATGQRVTLRCSPRSGDLSVYWYQQSLDQGLQFLIQYYNGEERAKGNILERFSAQQFPDLHSELNLSSLELGDSALYFCASSSQVSGNTIYFGEGSWLTVV.

The chain employs TRBV3-1 (or the pseudogene TRBV3-2) and TRBJ2-1; 12 nucleotides line up with TRBD2. The V and J ends lost 3 bases and 12 bases, in that order; junction bases with no gene match: 12. Looked up from germline, CDR1 is LGHDT and CDR2 is YNNKEL (reference sequence). The CDR3 consists of 16 residues. As DNA, the CDR3 is TGTGCCAGCAGCCAGCTCGGGACTAGCGGGCGGGAGGGGCAGTTCTTC. This codes for CASSQLGTSGREGQFF.

The gene calls are TRBV24-1 and TRBJ2-1; the match to TRBD2 covers 9 bases. The germline gives CDR1 KGHDR, CDR2 SFDVKD. The CDR3 has 17 residues. V shed 0 bases, J shed 6 bases, and the junction held 8 bases outside the gene matches. The CDR3 here is CATSDLAGGSSGNEQFF. The CDR3 region has the DNA TGTGCCACCAGTGATTTGGCGGGAGGGAGTAGCGGCAATGAGCAGTTCTTC.

The chain uses TRBV19 and TRBJ1-5; D uncertain. Germline assignment: CDR1 LNHDA and CDR2 SQIVND (reference sequence). This CDR3 has 15 amino acids. V gave up 2 bases and J gave up 4 bases, with 12 bases separating them. The CDR3 sequence is CASSILNSLNQPQHF. The DNA for the CDR3 is TGTGCCAGTAGTATATTAAACAGCTTGAATCAGCCCCAGCATTTT.